The TCR beta chain described here comes from a study of blood T cell repertoires in COVID-19. Overall study: PBMCs, B-cell-depleted T cells, or T cells were the source of the cDNA or gDNA that made up the material.

Source study methods: Amplification of reference gene primers provided the estimated nucleated cell counts. Data came from immunoSEQ multiplex PCR; TCRdb stores just in-frame clones and leaves some out. From that table come the V and J calls and clone size; the DNA was used to work out D and trimming. The sample lists some 150,000 clones; roughly 88% were seen once. Germline loops: CDR1 MDHEN, CDR2 SYDVKM. Trimming took off 8 bases at V and 5 bases at J, with 20 bases between the two ends. The CDR3 totals 15 residues. The sample was peripheral blood. The receptor was derived from a woman aged 45 to 65 with acute or convalescent COVID-19. The chain uses TRBV28 and TRBJ2-3; D perhaps matches TRBD1 (6 bases). The CDR3 DNA reads as TGTGCCAGCCAAAAGGACAGCTCTATGCAAGATACGCAGTATTTT. This gives the protein CASQKDSSMQDTQYF.